Sequencing of this TCR beta chain was carried out in a study of cytomegalovirus exposure and HLA in healthy donors (dated by TCRdb to between 2016 and 2019). Study-level background: An earlier analysis of roughly 610 of the donors reported approximately 260 Gb of sequence data and 100 million to 120 million unique TCR beta sequences obtained from around 180 million T cells. An early release that covered about 600 HLA-typed donors contained approximately 300 gigabases of sequencing data and about 93 million unique TCR sequences. Among the roughly 370 genotyped donors, more than 70% belonged to the genetic ancestry cluster associated with self-reported Caucasian donors. The study was designed to test whether signatures of past pathogen exposure could be identified by cataloging public T cell receptors. The study profiled the T cell repertoires of about 720 subjects by immunosequencing and related them to cytomegalovirus serostatus. A separate validation cohort of 100 to 150 different subjects was used in addition to the roughly 700-subject first cohort. To predict cytomegalovirus infection status, the study brought together high-throughput TCR immunosequencing, statistical association of individual TCRs with disease status, and machine learning. A later analysis re-analyzed previously published TCR beta repertoires from about 600 donors and added high-resolution HLA genotyping to study TCR occurrence patterns. The later analysis used no new phenotypic data to find candidate immune exposures, relying instead on TCR beta sequences and their occurrence across donors. In an earlier analysis of roughly 580 of the donors, high-throughput TCR beta sequencing was used to judge whether each TCR beta V gene segment behaved as functional or pseudogenic. Donor age, sex, ethnicity and CMV serostatus were compiled together with the repertoire data. Genome-wide SNP genotypes for about three fifths of the roughly 700 donors were used in a later genetic analysis, which treated that subset as a discovery cohort. Every discovery cohort repertoire had been produced on one sequencing platform. Class I and class II HLA loci were covered by the typing at four-digit resolution. The number of donors typed differed by locus, with about 629-640 for A, B, C, DRB1 and DQB1, around 520 for DQA1, approximately 570 for DPA1, and roughly 450 for DPB1. Roughly 5 DR-DQ haplotypes were handled as single units for association and clustering, since linkage in the cohort was strong. Across 398 genotyped donors of the cohort, an average of roughly 250,000 unique TCR beta nucleotide sequences per donor were sequenced, and around 19% of those sequences were non-productive.

The CDR3 measures 15 amino acids from cysteine to phenylalanine. The DNA shown is the 45-base CDR3, in frame from base 1. For this chain, trimming is 7 bases at the V end and 5 bases at the J end, and the number of junction bases without a gene match is 10. The germline V gene supplies CDR1 SNHLY and CDR2 FYNNEI. The cohort was made up of hundreds of healthy bone marrow donors. At the time of sampling, all cohort members were nominally healthy, though unrecorded immune exposures were likely present. The donor tested CMV seronegative, placing the donor among the roughly 340 seronegative members of the cohort. Every donor gave a peripheral blood sample, and the peripheral blood mononuclear cells from that sample were used for TCR beta sequencing. The Qiagen DNeasy Blood Extraction Kit was used to extract genomic DNA from the blood cell samples. Turning to this clone: Its antigen specificity is not known. Per-base qualities were not stored, and no clone one base away is much larger.

Overall study results and their limits: HLA typing was unavailable for some donors at each locus, so association tests used only the typed subset. The cohort was sequenced for TCR beta chains only, and without alpha or paired-chain data the features that could be detected were limited. The presence/absence analyses assumed that sequencing depth was roughly uniform across donors, and that assumption may not be true. A total of around 150 TCR beta chains were listed by the study as associated with cytomegalovirus. According to the authors, the approach could potentially be generalized to other disease states and immunological phenotypes. In vitro tests confirmed that a few of the cytomegalovirus-associated TCR beta chains recognize cytomegalovirus antigens. According to a later analysis, TCR association rates differed among HLA loci, with DRB1 alleles showing the most associated TCRs and HLA-C alleles showing the fewest. V-gene and J-gene trimming of TCR beta chains was associated with a missense DCLRE1C variant in a later genetic analysis, and the association was replicated in an independent cohort. CMV serostatus was the only immune exposure information available for the cohort. Broadly in line with IMGT annotations, most TCR beta V segments showed up in productive rearrangements about 87% or about 30% of the time in an earlier analysis of several hundred of the donors. In a later analysis, HLA-associated TCR beta chains showed more clonal expansion and lower generation probabilities than non-associated chains that were equally common. Because counts were too low, about 18 rarely observed V segments, including chromosome 9 orphons, were left out of the earlier analysis of a few hundred of the donors. When HLA alleles, especially DR and DQ, strongly co-occurred, TCR associations were difficult to assign to individual alleles. A later analysis found that most CMV-associated TCR beta chains appeared HLA-restricted, with HLA associations seemingly driven largely by CMV exposure. The classifier was reported to diagnose cytomegalovirus status with high specificity and sensitivity in both the original and validation cohorts. A later genetic analysis reported fewer N-insertions in productive TCRs among donors in an Asian-associated ancestry cluster than the approximately 670-donor mean. Specific HLA alleles were associated with more than 15,000 TCR beta sequences at a false discovery rate of 0.05 in a later analysis. A later analysis reported that several top co-occurrence clusters appeared linked to parvovirus B19, influenza, CMV and Epstein-Barr virus. A further reported finding was that TCR beta sequences accurately predicted the HLA-A and HLA-B alleles for most subjects in the first cohort. The 87-base-pair reads could not distinguish some IMGT-functional V segments, including TRBV6-2 and TRBV6-3, so those segments were excluded. Linkage disequilibrium might explain the correlated functional status among segregating V segments, but an unknown experimental factor could not be excluded. A cluster of highly shared sequence variants was judged likely to be a technical artifact of the sequencing pipeline. Most TCR sequences were observed very rarely across donors, whereas some public TCRs were present in many individuals.

The library was generated by the immunoSEQ multiplex PCR assay. A mixture of 60 forward primers for TCR Vbeta segments and 13 reverse primers for TCR Jbeta segments was used in the multiplex PCR. The CDR3 region of rearranged TCR beta genes was amplified from genomic DNA with a multiplex PCR assay. The Illumina HiSeq System was used to sequence the amplified TCR beta libraries as 87-base-pair reads. The published analysis was carried out like this. Across the 500 to 850 repertoires, a later analysis counted 75 million to 90 million unique TCR beta chains, around 11 million of which were shared by at least two donors. To remove PCR and sequencing errors, raw reads were error-corrected and collapsed into unique sequences using a nearest-neighbor algorithm that merged closely related sequences. Alignment of CDR3 sequences to IMGT reference sequences was used to assign V, D and J gene segments. For a sequence to be retained, a match of at least six nucleotides to both a V gene segment and a J gene segment was required. A rearrangement counted as productive if the CDR3 had no stop codons and remained in frame with V and J, and every other rearrangement counted as non-productive. Following IMGT convention, CDR3 was defined as the stretch from the second conserved V-encoded cysteine to the conserved J-encoded phenylalanine. Sequences without an unambiguous match to a single V gene segment were excluded from the earlier analysis of a few hundred of the donors. In an earlier analysis of 500 to 750 of the donors, V segments were called functional above 56.7% productive rearrangements and were called segregating when the between-donor standard deviation exceeded 5%. A statistical classification framework was developed to diagnose cytomegalovirus status using the catalog of TCR beta chain sequences. In a later analysis, V and J genes were assigned by comparing TCR nucleotide sequences against IMGT/GENE-DB human TR gene sequences. A later analysis assigned CDR3 sequences and most-parsimonious VDJ recombination scenarios with the TCRdist pipeline. In a later analysis, each TCR beta chain was defined by its CDR3 amino acid sequence together with its V-gene family, and reads lacking a unique V-gene family were excluded. As a way to deal with suspected cross-contamination and a sequencing artifact, a later analysis dropped hundreds of nucleotide sequences that were highly shared and had low generation probability. In a later analysis, a clonal expansion index for each public chain was calculated from normalized within-repertoire ranks of inferred template counts. Generation probabilities in a later analysis came from a VDJ recombination model fitted to out-of-frame rearrangements, and those results were checked against IGoR. A later analysis scored TCR-TCR, TCR-HLA and TCR-CMV co-occurrence with hypergeometric tests, applying a repertoire-size bias correction to TCR pairs. To estimate false discovery rates, a later analysis permuted the HLA or CMV assignments 20 times. A later analysis grouped co-occurring TCRs with DBSCAN, adding TCRdist sequence similarity when clustering within HLA-allele-positive subsets. Co-occurrence clustering excluded repertoires with fewer than 30,000 or more than 120,000 public chains, plus five with anomalous nucleotide sharing. TCRdb took this table from immuneACCESS and kept in-frame rearrangements with V and J called. Such tables lack part of the clones; where checked against another copy, unresolved V genes explain under half of the gap, and the rest is unexplained. That table is the source of V, J and clone size, and D and trimming were worked out from the DNA. The sample table holds 69,000 or so clones, of which about 78% were seen once. The top ten constitute 3% to 4% of the sample.

The chain links TRBV2 with TRBJ2-5; the junction holds 10 bases that match TRBD2. The sequenced sample was PBMCs. The clonotype originates from a man in his late teens or twenties in good health and CMV-seronegative. Here the CDR3 is given as CASTVAGGRAETQYF. The nucleotide sequence is given as TGTGCCAGCACCGTAGCGGGGGGCCGGGCGGAGACCCAGTACTTC.